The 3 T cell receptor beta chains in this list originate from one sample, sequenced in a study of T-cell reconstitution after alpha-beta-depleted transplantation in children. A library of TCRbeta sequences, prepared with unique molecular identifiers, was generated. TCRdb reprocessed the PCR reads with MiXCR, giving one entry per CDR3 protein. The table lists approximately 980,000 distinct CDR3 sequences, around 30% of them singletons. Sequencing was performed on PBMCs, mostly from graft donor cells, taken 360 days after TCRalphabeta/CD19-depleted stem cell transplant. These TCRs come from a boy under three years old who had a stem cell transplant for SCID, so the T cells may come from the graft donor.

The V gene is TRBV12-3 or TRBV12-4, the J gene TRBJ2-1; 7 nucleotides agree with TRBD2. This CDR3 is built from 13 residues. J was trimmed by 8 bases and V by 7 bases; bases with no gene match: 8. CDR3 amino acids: CASTGGGDDEQFF. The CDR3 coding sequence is TGTGCCAGCACGGGAGGCGGGGACGATGAGCAGTTCTTC.

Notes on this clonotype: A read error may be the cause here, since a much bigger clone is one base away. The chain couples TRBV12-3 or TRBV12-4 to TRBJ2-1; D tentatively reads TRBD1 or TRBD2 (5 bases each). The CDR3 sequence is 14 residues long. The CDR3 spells CASSLRDPYSEQFF. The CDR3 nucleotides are TGTGCCAGCAGTTTGAGGGACCCCTACAGTGAGCAGTTCTTC.

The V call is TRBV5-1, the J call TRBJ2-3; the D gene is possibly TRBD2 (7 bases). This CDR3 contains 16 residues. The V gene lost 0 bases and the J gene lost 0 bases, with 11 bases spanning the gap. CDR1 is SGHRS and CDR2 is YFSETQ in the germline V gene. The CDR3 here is CASSLEAGASTDTQYF. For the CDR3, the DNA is TGCGCCAGCAGCTTGGAGGCGGGGGCTAGCACAGATACGCAGTATTTT.